This T cell receptor (beta chain) appears in the sequencing data of a study of blood T cells in healthy people across ages. Findings and caveats of the study: Changes seen in expanded clonotypes were possibly confounded by donor CMV status left unknown. Percentage of naive T cells showed a strong correlation with TCR beta diversity. PBMCs left unsorted prevented a conclusive naive versus antigen-experienced comparison.

Each sample yielded at least 6 million isolated PBMCs. V lost 0 bases and J lost 8, with 13 bases in between. This CDR3 contains 14 residues. CDR1 LGHDT and CDR2 YNNKEL come from the germline V gene (reference sequence). Through a sample-barcoded 5' primer and a J-beta primer mix, a second PCR was run for roughly 7 to 12 cycles. Using its own MiXCR run on the 5' RACE reads, TCRdb lists one record per CDR3 protein. The sample lists some 730,000 distinct CDR3 sequences; about a fifth were seen once. In this sample, this clonotype turned up a few times. Its antigen is not identified. The chain couples TRBV3-1 to TRBJ1-1, with D maybe TRBD1 (6 bases). The TCR originated in a man aged 65 to 79 in good health. The sequencing sample was made of blood. CDR3 sequence (DNA): TGTGCCAGCAGCCAAGAGACCACGGACAGCGAAGCTTTCTTT. Encoded protein: CASSQETTDSEAFF.